Ten or more counts support the clone carrying this TCR beta chain. Its antigen remains unidentified. V lost 5 bases to trimming and J lost 2 bases; unmatched junction nucleotides: 7. CDR3 length: 15 residues. Per germline, CDR1 MDHEN and CDR2 SYDVKM. This sample stems from a study of regulatory T cells in long-lasting Graves disease. General study points: Accuracy might have suffered from few samples.

For TCR beta, libraries came from iRepertoire HTBI primers and Arm-PCR of CDR3 regions. Via MiXCR, TCRdb re-called the multiplex PCR reads, giving one row per CDR3 protein. The data contain a few hundred thousand distinct CDR3 sequences, about a quarter of them singletons. Time point indicated: persistent/refractory GD, antithyroid drugs over 5 years with positive TRAb. There was RNA extracted from PBMCs, and the TCR library was made from it. Graves' disease diagnosis relied on American Thyroid Association guidelines. This specimen was peripheral blood mononuclear cells (PBMCs), taken when the disease was refractory, from a patient treated with antithyroid drugs. The receptor's source is a female donor with Graves disease. The chain links TRBV28 to TRBJ2-7; TRBD1 aligns across 9 bases. CDR3 sequence reads: CASSLDRGFTYEQYF. In DNA form, the CDR3 reads TGTGCCAGCAGTCTGGACAGGGGCTTCACCTACGAGCAGTACTTC.